The entry below describes one TCR beta chain. Its antigen is currently unknown. This specimen comes from a study of OX40 agonist ivuxolimab in advanced cancers. Points from the study as a whole: At doses 0.1 to 3.0 mg/kg, CD4+ and CD8+ clones expanded.

CDR3 length: 16 amino acids. Germline CDR1 and CDR2: MGHRA and YSYEKL. Trimming took 1 base from V and 5 from J, leaving 18 bases between them. Autoimmune disease history or systemic immunosuppression led to patient exclusion. The assay was immunoSEQ multiplex PCR, and TCRdb's table has in-frame clones only and misses some. There are some 85,000 clones in the sample; about 89% occur only once, and 1.5% to 2% lies in the top ten. Sequenced here: CD4+ or CD8+ T cells sorted from blood, sampled in a trial of the OX40 agonist ivuxolimab. V is TRBV4-1 and J is TRBJ2-7; D possibly corresponds to TRBD1 (7 bases). This receptor was taken from an adult with an advanced solid tumor such as melanoma, head and neck, liver or kidney cancer. This CDR3 is CASSQVGGGRTHEQYF. The CDR3 nucleotides are TGCGCCAGCAGCCAAGTAGGAGGGGGCCGTACCCACGAGCAGTACTTC.